A selection of T cell receptor beta chains follows, all from one sample in a study of cytomegalovirus exposure and HLA in healthy donors. Assay used: immunoSEQ multiplex PCR; TCRdb lists only in-frame clones, some missing. The sample shows 160,000 or so clones, 70% to 90% of them seen only once. Sequenced: PBMCs. These receptor sequences come from a man aged 30 to 45 in good health and CMV-seropositive. Each CDR3 is given with its conserved first and last residue. A D gene is named only where the DNA matches it firmly. Some rows have no size entry. The others give once, few or many, or a class for an expanded clone.

TRBV7-7,TRBJ2-7,14,-,-,CASSLGAGFYEQYF,TGTGCTAGCAGCTTAGGGGCAGGGTTCTACGAGCAGTACTTC
TRBV30,TRBJ1-1,14,-,-,CAWEGDYMNTEAFF,TGTGCCTGGGAGGGGGATTACATGAACACTGAAGCTTTCTTT
TRBV10-2,TRBJ2-5,13,-,-,CASSESPPGSQYF,TGCGCCAGCAGTGAGTCGCCGCCGGGATCCCAGTACTTC
TRBV5-1,TRBJ2-7,17,-,TRBD1,CASSVLAGTGNSYEQYF,TGCGCCAGCAGCGTACTCGCCGGGACAGGGAACTCCTACGAGCAGTACTTC
TRBV7-9,TRBJ1-2,16,-,TRBD1,CASLILPGTGGSGYTF,TGTGCCAGCTTGATACTCCCCGGGACAGGGGGCTCTGGCTACACCTTC
TRBV27,TRBJ2-3,16,-,TRBD2,CASSTRGGTRTDTQYF,TGTGCCAGCAGTACGCGGGGGGGGACACGCACAGATACGCAGTATTTT
TRBV19,TRBJ2-1,16,-,TRBD2,CASSLLAGGVDNEQFF,TGTGCCAGTAGTTTACTAGCGGGGGGAGTCGACAATGAGCAGTTCTTC
TRBV29-1,TRBJ1-1,14,-,-,CSVEGGTGYTEAFF,TGCAGCGTTGAGGGCGGGACGGGTTACACTGAAGCTTTCTTT
TRBV7-6,TRBJ1-4,15,-,TRBD1,CASSLGDRDGEKLFF,TGTGCCAGCAGCTTAGGGGACAGGGATGGTGAAAAACTGTTTTTT
TRBV7-9,TRBJ2-7,17,once,-,CASSLSGYQRATYEQYF,TGTGCCAGCAGCCTCTCAGGTTACCAGCGGGCGACCTACGAGCAGTACTTC
TRBV6-5,TRBJ2-4,14,-,-,CASSYSGRGNIQYF,TGTGCCAGCAGTTACTCCGGCAGGGGAAACATTCAGTACTTC
TRBV6-1,TRBJ2-3,13,-,-,CASKEGAGDTQYF,TGTGCCAGCAAGGAGGGGGCAGGCGATACGCAGTATTTT
TRBV5-8,TRBJ1-2,15,-,TRBD1,CASSPGTGRHYGYTF,TGTGCCAGCAGCCCCGGGACAGGGCGTCACTATGGCTACACCTTC
TRBV7-8,TRBJ2-2,16,-,TRBD1,CASRSNRGLFVGELFF,TGTGCCAGCAGAAGTAACAGGGGGCTTTTTGTCGGGGAGCTGTTTTTT
TRBV5-1,TRBJ2-5,16,-,TRBD2,CASSLMGLAGGETQYF,TGCGCCAGCAGCTTGATGGGACTAGCGGGGGGAGAGACCCAGTACTTC
TRBV4-1,TRBJ1-1,15,-,TRBD1,CASSQGDSPNTEAFF,TGCGCCAGCAGCCAAGGGGACAGCCCGAACACTGAAGCTTTCTTT
TRBV28,TRBJ2-7,16,-,TRBD1,CASAQGQSSPGDEQYF,TGTGCCAGCGCCCAGGGACAGAGTAGCCCCGGAGACGAGCAGTACTTC
TRBV30,TRBJ1-5,13,-,-,CAWSDRMDQPQHF,TGTGCCTGGTCAGACAGGATGGACCAGCCCCAGCATTTT
TRBV27,TRBJ2-5,17,once,-,CASSFWANSRGQETQYF,TGTGCCAGCAGTTTTTGGGCCAACTCAAGGGGCCAAGAGACCCAGTACTTC
TRBV6-5,TRBJ2-3,15,-,TRBD1,CASSGTARSTDTQYF,TGTGCCAGCTCTGGGACAGCAAGGAGCACAGATACGCAGTATTTT
TRBV7-2,TRBJ1-1,13,-,-,CASSLAHGGLAPF,TGTGCCAGCAGCTTAGCGCACGGGGGGCTCGCGCCGTTT
TRBV6-5,TRBJ2-7,14,few,-,CASSYSQGIYEQYF,TGTGCCAGCAGTTACTCGCAGGGAATCTACGAGCAGTACTTC
TRBV15,TRBJ1-4,14,-,-,CATSRDRGSEKLFF,TGTGCCACCAGCAGAGACAGGGGCAGTGAAAAACTGTTTTTT
TRBV5-8,TRBJ2-2,18,-,-,CASSLAIWPQQGTGELFF,TGTGCCAGCAGCTTGGCGATTTGGCCCCAACAGGGCACCGGGGAGCTGTTTTTT
TRBV9,TRBJ1-6,15,-,TRBD1,CASSGYRGPNSPLHF,TGTGCCAGCAGCGGCTACAGGGGCCCAAATTCACCCCTCCACTTT
TRBV6-5,TRBJ1-2,13,-,TRBD1,CASEPTGGYGYTF,TGTGCCAGCGAACCGACAGGGGGCTATGGCTACACCTTC
TRBV4-3,TRBJ2-3,14,-,TRBD2,CASSLGTNTDTQYF,TGCGCCAGCAGCCTTGGGACTAACACAGATACGCAGTATTTT
TRBV7-2,TRBJ2-7,13,-,TRBD2,CASSVTSGDKQYF,TGTGCCAGCAGCGTTACTAGCGGGGACAAGCAGTACTTC
TRBV4-3,TRBJ2-1,14,-,-,CASSQVSPYNEQFF,TGCGCCAGCAGCCAAGTATCCCCCTACAATGAGCAGTTCTTC
TRBV7-9,TRBJ1-5,16,-,TRBD1,CASSLEGTGTHQPQHF,TGTGCCAGCAGCCTTGAGGGGACAGGGACGCATCAGCCCCAGCATTTT
TRBV6-1,TRBJ1-6,15,-,-,CAIPTTSSYNSPLHF,TGTGCCATCCCGACAACGAGCTCCTATAATTCACCCCTCCACTTT
TRBV7-2,TRBJ2-7,15,-,TRBD1,CASSLPTGERLEQYF,TGTGCCAGCAGCTTACCGACAGGGGAGAGGCTGGAGCAGTACTTC
TRBV4-3,TRBJ2-7,16,-,TRBD1,CASSQDWAGTAYEQYF,TGCGCCAGCAGCCAAGATTGGGCAGGGACAGCCTACGAGCAGTACTTC
TRBV30,TRBJ1-1,14,-,-,CAWSENTVNTEAFF,TGTGCCTGGAGCGAAAATACGGTTAACACTGAAGCTTTCTTT
TRBV5-1,TRBJ2-3,15,-,TRBD2,CASSTGLAGSDTQYF,TGCGCCAGCAGCACGGGACTAGCGGGCTCAGATACGCAGTATTTT
TRBV6-1,TRBJ2-1,13,-,-,CASSEGEHNEQFF,TGTGCCAGCAGTGAGGGCGAACACAATGAGCAGTTCTTC
TRBV19,TRBJ2-4,15,-,TRBD2,CASTPSGGIKNIQYF,TGTGCCAGTACCCCTTCGGGGGGGATCAAAAACATTCAGTACTTC
TRBV15,TRBJ1-5,19,once,-,CATSRDHETVILGNQPQHF,TGTGCCACCAGCAGGGACCACGAGACAGTTATCCTCGGCAATCAGCCCCAGCATTTT
TRBV20-1,TRBJ1-2,11,-,-,CSARLRDGYTF,TGCAGTGCTAGACTCAGGGATGGCTACACCTTC
TRBV2,TRBJ1-2,14,-,TRBD1,CASSEQGANYGYTF,TGTGCCAGCAGTGAACAGGGGGCTAACTATGGCTACACCTTC
TRBV4-1,TRBJ1-1,16,-,-,CASSQETQGRGTEAFF,TGCGCCAGCAGCCAAGAAACGCAGGGGCGAGGGACTGAAGCTTTCTTT
TRBV21-1,TRBJ2-5,13,-,-,CASERGYGETQYF,TGTGCCAGCGAGCGGGGGTACGGGGAGACCCAGTACTTC
TRBV13,TRBJ1-1,13,-,TRBD1,CASSPTGTTEAFF,TGTGCCAGCAGCCCGACAGGGACCACTGAAGCTTTCTTT
TRBV9,TRBJ2-7,15,-,-,CASSAAPTSSYEQYF,TGTGCCAGCAGCGCCGCACCGACTAGCTCCTACGAGCAGTACTTC
TRBV7-8,TRBJ2-7,15,-,-,CASSLGGYPADEQYF,TGTGCCAGCAGCTTAGGAGGGTATCCAGCGGACGAGCAGTACTTC
TRBV6-6,TRBJ1-2,13,-,-,CASTTQPNYGYTF,TGTGCCAGCACCACTCAACCAAACTATGGCTACACCTTC
TRBV5-1,TRBJ1-1,14,-,-,CASSFLAENTEAFF,TGCGCCAGCAGCTTCTTGGCTGAAAACACTGAAGCTTTCTTT
TRBV7-8,TRBJ2-3,17,-,TRBD1,CASSSLPGQGSTDTQYF,TGTGCCAGCAGCTCTCTCCCGGGACAGGGAAGCACAGATACGCAGTATTTT